These 31 T cell receptor beta chains were sequenced from one sample in a study of CD8 T cells in ankylosing spondylitis (dated by TCRdb to 2016 to 2017). Overall study results and their limits: Blood from ankylosing spondylitis patients appeared to be characterized by a TCR beta motif composed of under 10 highly homologous amino acid variants.

Library preparation used 5' RACE. The sequencer was an Illumina HiSeq 2500. TCRdb handled the public reads itself, with Q25 trimming in fastp and clone calling in MiXCR, and kept productive beta chains. Under each unique CDR3 protein, matching rows form one entry showing the most common genes and DNA. Here the sample has about 840,000 distinct CDR3 sequences; about an eighth occur a single time. The ten largest clonotypes hold 0.51% of the sample. These receptors have no identified antigens. What was sequenced was blood, either unsorted or a sorted T cell fraction (not recorded which). The origin of the receptors is a male donor with ankylosing spondylitis.

The V call is TRBV20-1, the J call TRBJ2-5, with 8 nucleotides matching TRBD1. CDR1 and CDR2 from the germline V gene are DFQATT and SNEGSKA (reference sequence). The CDR3 has 13 amino acids. The CDR3 here is CSFRQGYQETQYF. The CDR3 DNA reads TGCAGCTTCCGACAGGGGTACCAAGAGACCCAGTACTTC.

The sample holds a few counts of this clonotype. V usage is TRBV5-1 and J usage is TRBJ2-2; D may be TRBD1 (6 bases). Germline lookup yields CDR1 SGHRS and CDR2 YFSETQ. The CDR3 is made up of 15 amino acids. The V gene lost 2 bases and the J gene lost 5 bases, with 13 bases spanning the gap. DNA of the CDR3: TGCGCCAGCAGCTTCTATGGCAGGGGAACCGGGGAGCTGTTTTTT. This codes for CASSFYGRGTGELFF.

V and J are TRBV20-1 and TRBJ1-5; 9 bases are a match to TRBD1. Germline CDR1 and CDR2: DFQATT and SNEGSKA (reference sequence). The CDR3 loop spans 17 amino acids. V shed 2 bases, J shed 2 bases, and the junction held 10 bases outside the gene matches. The CDR3 protein is CSARPEQGAIGNQPQHF. For the CDR3, the DNA is TGCAGTGCTAGACCTGAACAGGGGGCAATTGGCAATCAGCCCCAGCATTTT.

This clonotype was seen more than once but under ten times. At one end the junction does not follow the germline gene, possibly because of a read error. This chain uses TRBV24-1 with TRBJ2-1; 10 bases match TRBD2. CDR1 and CDR2 from the germline V gene are KGHDR and SFDVKD. This CDR3 spans 13 amino acids. CDR3: CASSGGASNEQFF. The CDR3 region has the DNA TGTGCCTCCAGCGGGGGGGCCTCCAATGAGCAGTTCTTC.

This clonotype was detected many times. V usage is TRBV20-1 and J usage is TRBJ2-1; 8 bases align to TRBD2. V trimming: 2 bases; J trimming: 2 bases; junction bases outside the gene matches: 2. The CDR3 has 14 amino acids. Germline CDR1 DFQATT, CDR2 SNEGSKA (reference sequence). CDR3 sequence (DNA): TGCAGTGCTAGAAGCGGGGGCACCTACAATGAGCAGTTCTTC. It yields the protein CSARSGGTYNEQFF.

This chain links TRBV24-1 with TRBJ2-5; 11 nucleotides line up with TRBD2. CDR3 size: 15 residues. Germline CDR1 KGHDR, CDR2 SFDVKD. After removal of 2 bases from V and 5 bases from J, the junction contained 3 bases not matched to a gene. CDR3 nucleotide sequence: TGTGCCACCAGTGATTCGACTAGCGGGGACGAGACCCAGTACTTC. This translates into CATSDSTSGDETQYF.

This clonotype appeared many times. This chain links TRBV12-3 or TRBV12-4 with TRBJ2-1, with D perhaps TRBD1 (6 bases). V was trimmed by 6 bases and J by 8 bases, leaving 14 bases between them. CDR3 length: 13 amino acids. Here the CDR3 DNA reads TGTGCCAGCAGACCTGGTGGGGGCGATGAGCAGTTCTTC. Amino acids: CASRPGGGDEQFF.

The rearrangement links TRBV3-1 to TRBJ2-7; D is ambiguous. V lost 3 bases to trimming and J lost 10 bases, with 10 bases between them. Germline V gives CDR1 LGHDT, CDR2 YNNKEL (reference sequence). The CDR3 is made up of 11 amino acids. For the CDR3, the DNA is TGTGCCAGCAGCCAGAGCGTTCACCAGTACTTC. Translating it yields CASSQSVHQYF.

This clonotype was seen at least ten times. The chain couples TRBV20-1 to TRBJ2-5; no reliable D call. V lost 5 bases and J 2 bases, leaving 12 bases between the germline ends. The CDR3 runs 13 residues. The germline V gene has CDR1 DFQATT and CDR2 SNEGSKA (reference sequence). The CDR3, as DNA: TGCAGTGCTTACCCCGCCAGACAAGAGACCCAGTACTTC. Protein sequence: CSAYPARQETQYF.

The chain employs TRBV4-2 and TRBJ2-5; D possibly uses TRBD1 or TRBD2 (7 bases each). Germline CDR1 reads LGHNA; CDR2 reads YNFKEQ. This CDR3 spans 16 amino acids. V was pared by 1 base and J by 3 bases, with 15 bases between. The CDR3 reads CASSQGRAGGEETQYF. The CDR3 nucleotides are TGTGCCAGCAGCCAAGGTCGAGCAGGGGGGGAAGAGACCCAGTACTTC.

This clonotype has more than one count but fewer than ten. The V and J genes are TRBV7-2 and TRBJ1-4; D not certain. The germline V gene encodes CDR1 SGHTA and CDR2 FQGNSA. Trimming left V 5 bases short and J 5 bases short, with 3 bases between. The CDR3 loop spans 11 amino acids. CDR3 protein: CASSINEKLFF. The CDR3 bases are TGTGCCAGCAGCATCAATGAAAAACTGTTTTTT. Complete variable domain (other parts from reference TRBV7-2 and TRBJ1-4): GAGVSQSPSNKVTEKGKDVELRCDPISGHTALYWYRQSLGQGLEFLIYFQGNSAPDKSGLPSDRFSAERTGGSVSTLTIQRTQQEDSAVYLCASSINEKLFFGSGTQLSVL.

This chain connects TRBV10-3 to TRBJ1-2; D perhaps matches TRBD1 (5 bases). The CDR3 totals 15 residues. Per germline, CDR1 ENHRY and CDR2 SYGVKD. V was clipped by 3 bases and J by 2 bases, with 13 bases between them. The CDR3 protein is CAISDEGLGNYGYTF. DNA of the CDR3: TGTGCCATCAGTGACGAGGGGCTGGGGAACTATGGCTACACCTTC.

The CDR3 nucleotides read TGCAGTGCACCGCGGACAGCGTACACAGATACGCAGTATTTT. It codes for CSAPRTAYTDTQYF. The chain recombines TRBV20-1 with TRBJ2-3, with D possibly TRBD1 on 6 matching bases. V dropped 6 bases and J dropped 2 bases, with 15 bases sitting between them. The germline CDR1 and CDR2 sequences are DFQATT and SNEGSKA (reference sequence). CDR3 length equals 14 residues.

V is TRBV30 and J is TRBJ1-1; D might be TRBD1 (6 bases). Germline loops: CDR1 GTSNPN, CDR2 SVGIG (reference sequence). The CDR3 covers 13 residues. V was cut by 2 bases and J by 5 bases, with 12 bases left in between. The CDR3 DNA follows: TGTGCCTGGAGTATCCGGGGGACAACTGAAGCTTTCTTT. Translating it yields CAWSIRGTTEAFF.

J is TRBJ2-7 and V is TRBV7-2, with 9 bases matching TRBD1. CDR3 length: 15 amino acids. J lost 4 bases, V lost 2 bases, and 6 bases had no gene match. CDR1 and CDR2 (germline): SGHTA, FQGNSA. This chain's CDR3 is CASSLWTGERYEQYF. The CDR3 coding sequence is TGTGCCAGCAGCTTATGGACAGGGGAGAGGTACGAGCAGTACTTC.

This clonotype was observed a few times. V and J are TRBV6-1 and TRBJ1-2, with TRBD1 as a possible D gene (5 bases). The V gene lost 0 bases and the J gene lost 4 bases, with 9 bases spanning the gap. Germline V gene sequence: CDR1 MNHNS, CDR2 SASEGT. This CDR3 contains 14 residues. As DNA, the CDR3 is TGTGCCAGCAGTGAAGCGACAGTGGGCTATGGCTACACCTTC. Protein sequence: CASSEATVGYGYTF.

This clonotype was seen more than once but under ten times. The gene calls are TRBV7-3 and TRBJ1-1; the D is unclear. Looked up from germline, CDR1 is SGHTA and CDR2 is FQGTGA. The CDR3 sequence is 13 residues long. V lost 5 bases and J 4 bases, leaving 11 bases between the germline ends. This chain's CDR3 is CASSPDDGTEAFF. Here the CDR3 DNA reads TGTGCCAGCAGCCCTGATGACGGCACTGAAGCTTTCTTT.

V is TRBV12-3 or TRBV12-4 and J is TRBJ1-6, with D perhaps matching TRBD1 (5 bases). This CDR3 contains 17 residues. Trimming shortened V by 7 bases and J by 7 bases, and 23 bases separated the two germline ends. In DNA, the CDR3 is TGTGCCAGCAATACCAATAGTGCCCGGGACGGCAATTCACCCCTCCACTTT. This translates into CASNTNSARDGNSPLHF.

J is TRBJ2-7 and V is TRBV10-2; D is ambiguous. Trimming left V 0 bases short and J 6 bases short, with 9 bases between. Germline V gives CDR1 WSHSY, CDR2 SAAADI. The CDR3 consists of 13 residues. Here the CDR3 DNA reads TGCGCCAGCAGTGAGTCGGGGATGGGCGAGCAGTACTTC. Translating gives CASSESGMGEQYF.

The chain joins TRBV5-6 to TRBJ2-7; tentative D call: TRBD1 (5 bases). Germline assignment: CDR1 SGHDT and CDR2 YYEEEE. The CDR3 length is 16 residues. Between the trimmed V and J ends, which lost 4 bases and 0 bases, there was a span of 17 bases. CDR3 DNA sequence: TGTGCCAGCAGCCGCGAGTCCCCGACAGACTCCTACGAGCAGTACTTC. Its translation is CASSRESPTDSYEQYF. The full variable domain, its missing parts supplied by reference TRBV5-6 and TRBJ2-7, is DAGVTQSPTHLIKTRGQQVTLRCSPKSGHDTVSWYQQALGQGPQFIFQYYEEEERQRGNFPDRFSGHQFPNYSSELNVNALLLGDSALYLCASSRESPTDSYEQYFGPGTRLTVT.

This sequence joins TRBV4-2 and TRBJ2-3; D may be TRBD2 (5 bases). Germline V gene data show CDR1 as LGHNA and CDR2 as YNFKEQ. The CDR3 covers 13 residues. The V end lost 4 bases, the J end lost 4 bases, and 9 bases lay between the germline ends. The CDR3 DNA is TGTGCCAGCAGCCCCCTCGGGGCAGATACGCAGTATTTT. Residues: CASSPLGADTQYF.

CDR3 residues: CASSIDRDHQPQHF. The CDR3 DNA sequence: TGTGCCAGTAGTATCGACAGGGATCATCAGCCCCAGCATTTT. The rearrangement uses TRBV19 and TRBJ1-5; 7 bases map to TRBD1. CDR1 and CDR2 from the germline V gene are LNHDA and SQIVND (reference sequence). CDR3 length: 14 residues. Trimming removed 3 bases from V and 5 bases from J; junction bases left unmatched: 4.

The chain uses TRBV20-1 and TRBJ2-3; 10 bases agree with TRBD2. Germline lookup yields CDR1 DFQATT and CDR2 SNEGSKA (reference sequence). V shed 8 bases, J shed 2 bases, and the junction held 7 bases outside the gene matches. The CDR3 length is 14 residues. The CDR3 DNA reads TGCAGTAGCCGAGCGGGAGGGATCACAGATACGCAGTATTTT. Translated, it gives CSSRAGGITDTQYF.

The chain uses TRBV5-5 and TRBJ1-2; 7 bases are a match to TRBD1. From germline, CDR1 is SGHKS and CDR2 YYEKEE (reference sequence). The ends lost 2 bases at V and 1 base at J; junction bases unmatched: 5. This CDR3 is built from 15 residues. CDR3 coding DNA: TGTGCCAGCAGCTTAGGGACAGCTATTAACTATGGCTACACCTTC. Protein: CASSLGTAINYGYTF.

For this clonotype: At one end the junction does not follow the germline gene, possibly because of a read error. V and J are TRBV19 and TRBJ2-6; D tentatively reads TRBD1 or TRBD2 (5 bases each). From germline, CDR1 is LNHDA and CDR2 SQIVND (reference sequence). This CDR3 contains 15 residues. The CDR3 DNA is TGTGCCAGTAGTAGAGGGGTTTACGGGGCCTACGTCCTGACTTTC. As protein: CASSRGVYGAYVLTF.

This chain connects TRBV7-2 to TRBJ1-2; TRBD1 might be the D (5 bases). There are 13 residues in the CDR3. V lost 3 bases and J 8 bases, leaving 13 bases between the germline ends. Germline-derived CDR1 and CDR2 are SGHTA and FQGNSA. The CDR3 loop reads CASSFAGRAGYTF. As DNA, the CDR3 is TGTGCCAGCAGCTTCGCAGGGAGGGCGGGCTACACCTTC. Together with reference TRBV7-2 and TRBJ1-2, the CDR3 gives the full variable domain: GAGVSQSPSNKVTEKGKDVELRCDPISGHTALYWYRQSLGQGLEFLIYFQGNSAPDKSGLPSDRFSAERTGGSVSTLTIQRTQQEDSAVYLCASSFAGRAGYTFGSGTRLTVV.

The chain joins TRBV27 to TRBJ2-2; 8 nucleotides line up with TRBD2. Trimming removed 5 bases from V and 6 bases from J; junction bases left unmatched: 11. The CDR3 spans 16 residues. Per germline, CDR1 MNHEY and CDR2 SMNVEV (reference sequence). Written as DNA, the CDR3 is TGTGCCAGCAGTAGCCGGGGACTAGGGGGTTCCGGGGAGCTGTTTTTT. This gives the protein CASSSRGLGGSGELFF.

The rearrangement links TRBV4-3 to TRBJ1-3; perhaps TRBD1 as D (5 bases). Trimming left V 0 bases short and J 4 bases short, with 10 bases between. The germline V gene encodes CDR1 LGHNA and CDR2 YSLEER. The CDR3 runs 15 residues. The DNA of the CDR3 is TGCGCCAGCAGCCAAGATTGGCAGGGAGGAAACACCATATATTTT. Amino acids: CASSQDWQGGNTIYF.

The rearrangement uses TRBV7-6 and TRBJ1-4; D might be TRBD1 (6 bases). Germline loops: CDR1 SGHVS, CDR2 FNYEAQ. The CDR3 sequence is 15 residues long. V was clipped by 2 bases and J by 4 bases, with 11 bases between them. The CDR3 loop reads CASSLTGMGNEKLFF. In nucleotides, the CDR3 is TGTGCCAGCAGCTTAACAGGGATGGGTAATGAAAAACTGTTTTTT.

This clonotype was observed a handful of times. DNA of the CDR3: TGTGCCAGCAGATATGAAGACAAAGCCGGCTACACCTTC. Amino acids: CASRYEDKAGYTF. The chain is built from TRBV27 and TRBJ1-2, with unresolved D. Germline V gene lookup returns CDR1 MNHEY and CDR2 SMNVEV (reference sequence). Trimming cost V 6 bases and J 8 bases, with 16 bases left between them. The CDR3 has 13 amino acids.

This clonotype has only a few counts. The CDR3 DNA reads as TGTGCCAGCAGCCAAGATTATCGACAGGGGGCTGGAGGCTACACCTTC. Its translation: CASSQDYRQGAGGYTF. V is TRBV4-2 and J is TRBJ1-2; 10 positions match TRBD1. V was pared by 0 bases and J by 8 bases, with 9 bases of the junction left unmatched. The CDR3 runs 16 residues. The germline V gene encodes CDR1 LGHNA and CDR2 YNFKEQ.